This entry describes one T cell receptor (beta chain). In the original workflow: Reference gene primer amplification gave estimated nucleated cell counts. The repertoire was sequenced with immunoSEQ multiplex PCR; TCRdb's copy has only in-frame clones and lacks some. Clone size and V and J calls were adopted from that table, with D and trimming inferred from the DNA. The sample lists 310,000 or so clones, roughly 87% occurring once. Germline V gene data show CDR1 as LGHDT and CDR2 as YNNKEL (reference sequence). This CDR3 contains 14 residues. With V trimmed by 5 bases and J by 4 bases, 3 bases remained unmatched. The data stem from a study of blood T cell repertoires in COVID-19. Across the study: Italy, Spain and the United States were the sources of the convalescent and acute COVID-19 samples. In each case, the material was cDNA or gDNA derived from T cells, B-cell-depleted T cells, or PBMCs.

The TCR sequence derives from a woman in her 50s who had recovered from COVID-19. This chain links TRBV3-1 (or the pseudogene TRBV3-2) with TRBJ1-3, with 9 nucleotides matching TRBD1. Sequencing was done on a sample of peripheral blood. Here the CDR3 DNA reads TGTGCCAGCAGCGGCGGACAGGGGGGAAACACCATATATTTT. It yields the protein CASSGGQGGNTIYF.